The sequence of this T cell receptor (beta chain) was determined in a study of CD8+CD57+ T cells in acquired aplastic anemia. The TCR beta profiling, which covered VDJ combination and CDR3 sequence, was carried out using genomic DNA as the template. Each CDR3 protein gets one entry after TCRdb re-called the reads with MiXCR. The sample shows about 240,000 distinct CDR3 sequences, 47% of them seen only once. This CDR3 region has 13 residues. Germline V gene data show CDR1 as DFQATT and CDR2 as SNEGSKA (reference sequence). With 0 bases removed from V and 3 bases from J, the gap between germline ends came to 7 bases. Sequencing was done on patients that had shown CD8+CD57+ cell expansion by flow cytometry.

The V call is TRBV20-1, the J call TRBJ2-3, with D hard to call. The receptor was derived from a human donor with aplastic anemia. Sequencing was performed on sorted CD4+, CD8+, or CD8+CD57+ T cells (not recorded which) from PBMCs. CDR3 nucleotides: TGCAGTGCTAGAGATGTGGTGACAGATACGCAGTATTTT. It specifies CSARDVVTDTQYF.